This T cell receptor beta chain was observed in a study of blood T cell repertoires in COVID-19. Looking at the study overall: Italy, Spain and the United States were the sources of the convalescent and acute COVID-19 samples. T cells, B-cell-depleted T cells, or PBMCs supplied cDNA or gDNA.

Trimming cost V 7 bases and J 5 bases; bases outside gene matches: 14. The CDR3 is 16 amino acids. Germline V CDR1 and CDR2: MDHEN, SYDVKM. Produced via immunoSEQ multiplex PCR; TCRdb's table is partial and in-frame only. The table includes 120,000 to 150,000 clones, roughly four fifths detected once. The source is a woman between 50 and 59 years old with acute COVID-19. The gene calls are TRBV28 and TRBJ2-1, with 7 bases fitting TRBD2. The sample taken for sequencing was PBMCs or T cells enriched from blood (not recorded which). The CDR3: CASTRPTSPTNNEQFF. The CDR3 nucleotides read TGTGCCAGCACCCGACCGACTAGCCCAACTAACAATGAGCAGTTCTTC. Together with reference TRBV28 and TRBJ2-1, the CDR3 gives the full variable domain: DVKVTQSSRYLVKRTGEKVFLECVQDMDHENMFWYRQDPGLGLRLIYFSYDVKMKEKGDIPEGYSVSREKKERFSLILESASTNQTSMYLCASTRPTSPTNNEQFFGPGTRLTVL.